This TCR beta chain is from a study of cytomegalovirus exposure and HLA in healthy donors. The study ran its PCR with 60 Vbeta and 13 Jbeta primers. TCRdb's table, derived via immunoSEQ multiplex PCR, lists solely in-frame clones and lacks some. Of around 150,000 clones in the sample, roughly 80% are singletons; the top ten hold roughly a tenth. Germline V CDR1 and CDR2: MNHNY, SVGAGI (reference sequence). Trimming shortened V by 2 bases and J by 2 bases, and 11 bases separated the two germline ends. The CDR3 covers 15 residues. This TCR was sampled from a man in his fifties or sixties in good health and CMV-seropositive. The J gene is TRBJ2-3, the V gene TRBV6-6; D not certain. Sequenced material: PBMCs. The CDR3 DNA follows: TGTGCCAGCAGTTACAGGCAGACTTCCACAGATACGCAGTATTTT. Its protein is CASSYRQTSTDTQYF.